The 14 T cell receptor beta chains below come from one sample, sequenced in a study of T cell responses to AZD1222 COVID-19 vaccine. TCRdb's copy holds only in-frame clones and misses some; the assay was immunoSEQ multiplex PCR. The sample includes some 150,000 clones, around 92% seen only once; the top ten take over 0.7%. Sample: peripheral blood, taken on day 0 of AZD1222 vaccination. The origin of the receptors is an adult in good health.

The CDR3 coding sequence is TGTGCCAGCAGTTTACTCCGAAATAATGAAAAACTGTTTTTT. Residues: CASSLLRNNEKLFF. This chain links TRBV28 with TRBJ1-4; no clear D gene. The CDR3 consists of 14 residues. Per the germline V gene, CDR1 is MDHEN and CDR2 is SYDVKM. V was pared by 2 bases and J by 4 bases, with 8 bases between.

The chain carries TRBV30 and TRBJ1-1, with D hard to call. Germline-derived CDR1 and CDR2 are GTSNPN and SVGIG (reference sequence). Trimming took 2 bases from V and 5 from J, leaving 15 bases between them. CDR3 length: 14 amino acids. CDR3 bases: TGTGCCTGGAGTCCGACCGGAGGGTGGACTGAAGCTTTCTTT. As protein: CAWSPTGGWTEAFF.

The genes are TRBV19 and TRBJ1-1; 7 bases line up with TRBD1. The germline CDR1 and CDR2 sequences are LNHDA and SQIVND (reference sequence). The CDR3 runs to 14 residues. J lost 5 bases, V lost 5 bases, and 8 bases had no gene match. CDR3 protein: CASSGRQGRTEAFF. The CDR3 DNA reads as TGTGCCAGTAGTGGACGACAGGGAAGAACTGAAGCTTTCTTT.

The rearrangement uses TRBV4-1 and TRBJ1-3; D is unresolved. Trimming pared 2 bases from V and 0 bases from J, leaving 8 bases between. Germline values: CDR1 MGHRA, CDR2 YSYEKL. The CDR3 has 15 amino acids. The CDR3 DNA is TGCGCCAGCAGCCAAACAACCTTCTCTGGAAACACCATATATTTT. Translated: CASSQTTFSGNTIYF.

The chain employs TRBV3-1 (or the pseudogene TRBV3-2) and TRBJ1-4; D is uncertain. The germline V gene encodes CDR1 LGHDT and CDR2 YNNKEL (reference sequence). V lost 6 bases and J lost 8, with 19 bases in between. The CDR3 length is 15 residues. CDR3 nucleotides: TGTGCCAGCAGTCGTCGCCGCCTGACGGGGGAAAAACTGTTTTTT. This translates into CASSRRRLTGEKLFF.

This rearrangement joins TRBV6-5 to TRBJ2-5; TRBD1 aligns across 10 bases. The CDR3 runs to 13 residues. The V gene's germline CDR1 is MNHEY and CDR2 SVGAGI. The J segment lost 5 bases and the V segment lost 11 bases, leaving 8 bases of the junction unmatched. CDR3 DNA: TGTGCCGGTCGACAGGGGGCAGAGGAGACCCAGTACTTC. Encoded protein: CAGRQGAEETQYF.

This chain links TRBV28 with TRBJ1-2; D may be TRBD1 (5 bases). The CDR3 is made up of 14 amino acids. V lost 5 bases and J lost 5, with 15 bases in between. CDR1 and CDR2 (germline): MDHEN, SYDVKM. CDR3 in DNA: TGTGCCAGCAGTCCACCGGCGGGGCAGTATGGCTACACCTTC. This encodes CASSPPAGQYGYTF.

This chain joins TRBV3-1 (or the pseudogene TRBV3-2) and TRBJ1-2; D ambiguous. The V and J ends lost 6 bases and 2 bases respectively, with 10 bases between them. Per germline, CDR1 LGHDT and CDR2 YNNKEL (reference sequence). The CDR3 sequence is 13 residues long. The CDR3 protein is CASSPQWNYGYTF. CDR3 bases: TGTGCCAGCAGTCCCCAGTGGAACTATGGCTACACCTTC.

This clone appeared once. The chain uses TRBV7-8 and TRBJ1-2, with no clear D. Germline loops: CDR1 SGHVS, CDR2 FQNEAQ. V lost 2 bases and J lost 10, with 23 bases in between. The CDR3 contains 16 residues. CDR3 residues: CASSLLFSAGVVDYTF. In DNA, the CDR3 is TGTGCCAGCAGCTTACTTTTCTCGGCTGGGGTCGTGGACTACACCTTC.

The chain recombines TRBV19 with TRBJ1-5, with D unclear. Germline-derived CDR1 and CDR2 are LNHDA and SQIVND (reference sequence). This CDR3 contains 11 residues. For the CDR3, the DNA is TGTTCGACGGGCCAAGGACAGCCCCAGCATTTT. It encodes CSTGQGQPQHF.

The rearrangement uses TRBV27 and TRBJ2-3; D possibly corresponds to TRBD1 (5 bases). CDR1 MNHEY and CDR2 SMNVEV come from the germline V gene (reference sequence). Trimming took 3 bases from V and 8 from J, leaving 12 bases between them. CDR3 length: 13 residues. In DNA form, the CDR3 reads TGTGCCAGCAGTTTCACCAGGGAAGGTACGCAGTATTTT. Protein product: CASSFTREGTQYF.

This chain links TRBV30 with TRBJ1-1; no firm D call. V dropped 4 bases and J dropped 1 base, with 13 bases sitting between them. There are 14 residues in the CDR3. Germline V CDR1 and CDR2: GTSNPN, SVGIG (reference sequence). The CDR3 loop is CAWITDSANTEAFF. The CDR3 bases are TGTGCCTGGATAACAGATTCTGCGAACACTGAAGCTTTCTTT.

This clone was picked up one time. V and J are TRBV6-5 and TRBJ1-5; D not certain. In germline, CDR1 is MNHEY, CDR2 SVGAGI. The CDR3 is 14 residues long. Trimming took off 7 bases at V and 2 bases at J, with 12 bases between the two ends. CDR3 DNA sequence: TGTGCCAGCACTATGACTGGGGGCAATCAGCCCCAGCATTTT. Translating it yields CASTMTGGNQPQHF.

The chain couples TRBV18 to TRBJ2-7; 9 bases map to TRBD2. CDR1 is KGHSH, CDR2 LQKENI, per germline. The CDR3 spans 14 residues. With V trimmed by 3 bases and J by 5 bases, 5 bases remained unmatched. The CDR3 DNA sequence: TGTGCCAGCTCACCGGGGCGGGAGGGCCACGAGCAGTACTTC. This codes for CASSPGREGHEQYF.